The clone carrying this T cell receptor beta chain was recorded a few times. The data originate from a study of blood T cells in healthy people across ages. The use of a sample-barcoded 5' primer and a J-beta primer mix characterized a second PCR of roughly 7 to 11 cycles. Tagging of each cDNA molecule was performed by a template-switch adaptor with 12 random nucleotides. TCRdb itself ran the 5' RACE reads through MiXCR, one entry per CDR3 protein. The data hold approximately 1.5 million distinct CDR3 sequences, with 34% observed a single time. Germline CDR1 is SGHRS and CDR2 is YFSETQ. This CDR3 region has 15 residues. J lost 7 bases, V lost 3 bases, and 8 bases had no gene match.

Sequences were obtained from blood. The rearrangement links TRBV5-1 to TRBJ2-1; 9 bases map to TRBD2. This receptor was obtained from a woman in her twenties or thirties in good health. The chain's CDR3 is CASSSGVGLANEQFF. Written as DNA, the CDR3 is TGCGCCAGCAGCTCAGGAGTGGGACTAGCAAATGAGCAGTTCTTC.